This T cell receptor beta chain came from a study of cytomegalovirus exposure and HLA in healthy donors. Notes on the study in general: Later analysis found that TCR beta chains associated with HLA were more clonally expanded than other, equally common chains. Later analysis suggested most CMV-associated TCR beta chains were HLA-restricted. In a later analysis, specific HLA alleles were associated with 15,000 to 20,000 TCR beta sequences at a 0.05 false discovery rate. When analyzed later, the rates of TCR association showed variation by HLA locus, with DRB1 the most and HLA-C the fewest.

The PCR employed 60 Vbeta primers together with 13 Jbeta primers. Assay: immunoSEQ multiplex PCR; the TCRdb copy retains only in-frame clones and omits some. This sample has around 120,000 clones; approximately 81% occur once, and the top ten carry under 4%. The ends lost 5 bases at V and 4 bases at J; junction bases unmatched: 7. The CDR3 extends over 15 amino acids. The germline gives CDR1 LNHDA, CDR2 SQIVND (reference sequence). This clone has only a few counts. Its antigen is unknown. The TCR comes from a woman in her thirties in good health and CMV-seronegative. The V and J genes are TRBV19 and TRBJ2-2; 7 bases are a match to TRBD1. What was sequenced was PBMCs. The CDR3 sequence: CASSAVQGPTGELFF. The CDR3 DNA follows: TGTGCCAGTAGTGCGGTACAGGGGCCCACCGGGGAGCTGTTTTTT. Full variable domain (outside the CDR3, taken from reference TRBV19 and TRBJ2-2): DGGITQSPKYLFRKEGQNVTLSCEQNLNHDAMYWYRQDPGQGLRLIYYSQIVNDFQKGDIAEGYSVSREKKESFPLTVTSAQKNPTAFYLCASSAVQGPTGELFFGEGSRLTVL.